A single sample gave rise to the 3 T cell receptor beta chains below, sequenced in a study of blood T cell repertoires in COVID-19. Clones were sequenced by immunoSEQ multiplex PCR, and TCRdb holds only the in-frame ones, with some missing. The sample lists 300,000 to 350,000 clones; about nine tenths were seen once. Sequenced sample: peripheral blood. The receptors shown here come from an older woman with COVID-19, enrolled during active disease.

The chain couples TRBV3-1 (or the pseudogene TRBV3-2) to TRBJ1-6; D is unresolved. Germline CDR1 reads LGHDT; CDR2 reads YNNKEL (reference sequence). Trimming removed 3 bases at V and 4 bases at J, with 7 bases between. The CDR3 extends over 14 amino acids. This CDR3 is CASSHTGYNSPLHF. The CDR3 region has the DNA TGTGCCAGCAGCCACACGGGGTATAATTCACCCCTCCACTTT.

The rearrangement uses TRBV6-4 and TRBJ2-7, with 9 bases matching TRBD2. The trim removed 4 bases at V and 0 bases at J, leaving 13 bases unmatched. CDR1 and CDR2 from the germline V gene are MRHNA and SNTAGT. The CDR3 has 18 residues. The CDR3 coding sequence is TGTGCCAGCAGTGCCGTCAGCGCGCTTAGCGGGAGCTCCTACGAGCAGTACTTC. It is translated as CASSAVSALSGSSYEQYF.

The chain has TRBV9 and TRBJ1-2; TRBD1 matches at 8 bases. The length of the CDR3 is 14 residues. CDR1 is SGDLS and CDR2 is YYNGEE in the germline V gene. V lost 4 bases to trimming and J lost 8 bases; unmatched junction nucleotides: 10. The CDR3 DNA follows: TGTGCCAGCAGCAAGACAGGGGATACTAGCGGCTACACCTTC. It encodes CASSKTGDTSGYTF.